A single sample is the source of the 8 T cell receptor beta chains below, sequenced in a study of blood T cell repertoires in COVID-19. Sequencing used immunoSEQ multiplex PCR; TCRdb keeps in-frame clones, though not all of them. Counted here are about 79,000 clones, over 85% occurring once; the ten biggest clones make up over 4%. The sequencing input was peripheral blood. The receptors were gathered from a man aged 50 or older with active COVID-19.

This chain joins TRBV18 and TRBJ2-1; D uncertain. Germline V gene data show CDR1 as KGHSH and CDR2 as LQKENI. The length of the CDR3 is 15 residues. Trimming shortened V by 1 base and J by 9 bases, and 16 bases separated the two germline ends. The CDR3 region has the DNA TGTGCCAGCTCACCACGAGAGACACCTTTGGGTGAGCAGTTCTTC. Amino acids: CASSPRETPLGEQFF.

The V gene is TRBV7-2, the J gene TRBJ2-7; perhaps TRBD1 as D (6 bases). Deletions cut 0 bases from V and 0 bases from J, with 27 bases between. The CDR3 totals 21 residues. Looked up from germline, CDR1 is SGHTA and CDR2 is FQGNSA. CDR3 coding DNA: TGTGCCAGCAGCTTAGCGCTTATAAACAGGGCCCCTGCCCCAAGCTCCTACGAGCAGTACTTC. Translating gives CASSLALINRAPAPSSYEQYF. Supplemented by reference TRBV7-2 and TRBJ2-7, the full variable domain reads GAGVSQSPSNKVTEKGKDVELRCDPISGHTALYWYRQSLGQGLEFLIYFQGNSAPDKSGLPSDRFSAERTGGSVSTLTIQRTQQEDSAVYLCASSLALINRAPAPSSYEQYFGPGTRLTVT.

This chain joins TRBV4-2 and TRBJ2-5; D is possibly TRBD2 (7 bases). The germline V gene has CDR1 LGHNA and CDR2 YNFKEQ. The CDR3 is 16 amino acids. V was trimmed by 1 base and J by 5 bases, leaving 17 bases between them. The CDR3 loop is CASSQGPGHGGETQYF. For the CDR3, the DNA is TGTGCCAGCAGCCAAGGCCCGGGACACGGGGGGGAGACCCAGTACTTC.

This clone was seen only once. The chain recombines TRBV5-4 with TRBJ2-2; maybe TRBD1 (6 bases). CDR1 and CDR2 from the germline V gene are SGHNT and YYREEE (reference sequence). The CDR3 has 16 residues. The V gene lost 4 bases and the J gene lost 6 bases, with 19 bases spanning the gap. CDR3 DNA sequence: TGTGCCAGCAGCCCCGCCAGGGGCGTGAAAGCCGGGGAGCTGTTTTTT. Its translation: CASSPARGVKAGELFF.

This chain connects TRBV6-5 to TRBJ1-1; 7 bases line up with TRBD1. Trimming cost V 7 bases and J 4 bases; bases outside gene matches: 9. The CDR3 length is 14 residues. Germline loops: CDR1 MNHEY, CDR2 SVGAGI. The DNA of the CDR3 is TGTGCCAGCAAGAGGGAGAGGACAGGCACTGAAGCTTTCTTT. Translated, it gives CASKRERTGTEAFF.

The chain carries TRBV10-3 and TRBJ1-2; unclear D gene. The CDR3 extends over 15 amino acids. V lost 6 bases and J lost 2, with 16 bases in between. Germline V lookup: CDR1 ENHRY, CDR2 SYGVKD. DNA for the CDR3: TGTGCCATCAGGGGTGAACTACGATCCAACTATGGCTACACCTTC. It codes for CAIRGELRSNYGYTF.

The chain couples TRBV2 to TRBJ2-1; 12 bases agree with TRBD2. V lost 5 bases, J lost 0 bases, and 2 bases stayed unmatched. Germline loops: CDR1 SNHLY, CDR2 FYNNEI. The CDR3 extends over 16 amino acids. This CDR3 reads CASSKTSGSSYNEQFF. The CDR3 DNA is TGTGCCAGCAGTAAGACTAGCGGGAGCTCCTACAATGAGCAGTTCTTC.

This chain connects TRBV2 to TRBJ1-2; D is unresolved. The V gene lost 1 base and the J gene lost 8 bases, with 8 bases spanning the gap. The CDR3 has 12 residues. Germline values: CDR1 SNHLY, CDR2 FYNNEI. In DNA form, the CDR3 reads TGTGCCAGCAGTGAAGGTGTCGGGGGCTACACCTTC. Translated, it gives CASSEGVGGYTF.